The 5 T cell receptor beta chains below were found in one sample sequenced in a study of T cell responses to AZD1222 COVID-19 vaccine. The method was immunoSEQ multiplex PCR; TCRdb's version includes in-frame clones alone and lacks a portion of them. This table holds under 140,000 clones, roughly 92% found once. The specimen comprised peripheral blood, sampled 28 days after the second AZD1222 dose. These receptors were collected from an adult who received the AZD1222 COVID-19 vaccine.

This sequence joins TRBV5-1 and TRBJ1-5; D perhaps matches TRBD1 (5 bases). The germline V gene has CDR1 SGHRS and CDR2 YFSETQ. This CDR3 is 14 amino acids long. Trimming cost V 0 bases and J 1 base, with 5 bases left between them. CDR3: CASSLGGSNQPQHF. The DNA for the CDR3 is TGCGCCAGCAGCTTGGGGGGGAGCAATCAGCCCCAGCATTTT. The full variable domain, its missing parts supplied by reference TRBV5-1 and TRBJ1-5, is KAGVTQTPRYLIKTRGQQVTLSCSPISGHRSVSWYQQTPGQGLQFLFEYFSETQRNKGNFPGRFSGRQFSNSRSEMNVSTLELGDSALYLCASSLGGSNQPQHFGDGTRLSIL.

The J gene is TRBJ1-2, the V gene TRBV6-5, with TRBD1 identical over 8 bases. In germline, CDR1 is MNHEY, CDR2 SVGAGI. CDR3 length equals 14 residues. With V trimmed by 4 bases and J by 8 bases, 9 bases remained unmatched. CDR3 amino acids: CASSSPQGARGYTF. DNA of the CDR3: TGTGCCAGCAGTTCACCTCAGGGGGCGCGGGGCTACACCTTC.

The chain is built from TRBV5-5 and TRBJ2-7; D call uncertain. The CDR3 is 13 amino acids. Germline lookup yields CDR1 SGHKS and CDR2 YYEKEE (reference sequence). Trimming pared 7 bases from V and 7 bases from J, leaving 18 bases between. This CDR3 is CASWPRGSGEQYF. The CDR3 DNA follows: TGTGCCAGCTGGCCCCGCGGCTCGGGTGAGCAGTACTTC.

Notes on this clone: Other DNA sequences within the sample encode an identical CDR3. This chain's CDR3 is CASSLGQSTDTQYF. The DNA of the CDR3 is TGCGCCAGCAGCTTAGGACAGTCCACAGATACGCAGTATTTT. V gene TRBV5-1 combines with J gene TRBJ2-3; D might be TRBD1 (6 bases). V was trimmed by 2 bases and J by 2 bases, leaving 9 bases between them. The CDR3 is 14 residues long. Germline CDR1 is SGHRS and CDR2 is YFSETQ.

V gene TRBV28 combines with J gene TRBJ1-1; D perhaps matches TRBD1 (5 bases). Germline-derived CDR1 and CDR2 are MDHEN and SYDVKM. This CDR3 is built from 9 residues. V dropped 11 bases and J dropped 8 bases, with 9 bases sitting between them. This chain's CDR3 is CAWGDEAFF. The CDR3 DNA sequence: TGTGCCTGGGGGGACGAAGCTTTCTTT.